The T cell receptor (gamma chain) under discussion was sequenced for a study of intestinal T cells in coeliac disease. At the level of the study: Controls in the TRG cohort averaged about 55 years, coeliac patients 16.0.

Genomic DNA came from ten roughly 4.9-µm formalin-fixed paraffin-embedded scrolls per case. TRG repertoires were amplified with LymphoTrack primers from around 200 ng of biopsy DNA. TCRdb repeated clone calling on the multiplex PCR reads with CATT. This sample has around 420 gamma-chain clones; 45% to 55% occur once, and the top ten carry 40% to 65%. This clone is hyperexpanded (1% or more) in the sample. Other nucleotide sequences in the sample specify the same CDR3. V shed 8 bases, J shed 8 bases, and the junction held 1 base outside the gene matches. This CDR3 has 9 amino acids. Sequenced sample: a duodenal biopsy. The clonotype comes from a human donor who served as a control with a normal duodenal biopsy, not a healthy volunteer. V is TRGV10 and J is TRGJ1 or TRGJ2. TRGV10 is marked as an open reading frame, function uncertain. Here the CDR3 DNA reads TGTGCTGCGTGGGATAAGAAACTCTTT. It encodes CAAWDKKLF.